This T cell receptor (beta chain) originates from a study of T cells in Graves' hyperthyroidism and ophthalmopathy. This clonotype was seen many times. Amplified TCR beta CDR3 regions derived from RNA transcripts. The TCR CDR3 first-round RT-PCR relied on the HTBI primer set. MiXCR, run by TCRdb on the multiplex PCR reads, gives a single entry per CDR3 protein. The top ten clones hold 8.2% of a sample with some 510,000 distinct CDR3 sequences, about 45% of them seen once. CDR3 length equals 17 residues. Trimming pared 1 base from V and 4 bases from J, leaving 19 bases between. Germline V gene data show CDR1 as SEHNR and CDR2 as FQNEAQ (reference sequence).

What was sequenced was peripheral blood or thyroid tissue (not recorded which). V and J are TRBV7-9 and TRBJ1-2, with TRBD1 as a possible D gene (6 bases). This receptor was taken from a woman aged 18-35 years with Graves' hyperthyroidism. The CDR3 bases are TGTGCCAGCAGCTTAGGGGAGTGGACAGTGTCTCCCTATGGCTACACCTTC. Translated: CASSLGEWTVSPYGYTF.